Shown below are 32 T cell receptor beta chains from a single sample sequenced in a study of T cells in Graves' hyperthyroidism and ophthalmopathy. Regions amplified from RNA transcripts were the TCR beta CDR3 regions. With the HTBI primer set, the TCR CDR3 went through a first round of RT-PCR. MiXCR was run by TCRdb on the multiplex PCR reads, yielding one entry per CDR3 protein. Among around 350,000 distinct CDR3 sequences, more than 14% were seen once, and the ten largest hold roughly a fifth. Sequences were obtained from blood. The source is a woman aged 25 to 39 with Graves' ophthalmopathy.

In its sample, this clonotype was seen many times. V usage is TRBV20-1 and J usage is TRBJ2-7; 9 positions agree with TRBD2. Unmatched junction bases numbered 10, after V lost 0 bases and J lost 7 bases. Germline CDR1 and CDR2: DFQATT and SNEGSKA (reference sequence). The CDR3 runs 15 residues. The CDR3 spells CSARDLLAGIGEQYF. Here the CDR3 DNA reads TGCAGTGCTAGAGATCTCCTAGCGGGGATAGGAGAGCAGTACTTC.

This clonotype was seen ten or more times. The CDR3, as DNA: TGCAGTGCTAGAGATGACTGGTCAGCATTCTACGAGCAGTACTTC. This encodes CSARDDWSAFYEQYF. The chain joins TRBV20-1 to TRBJ2-7; D unclear. Germline CDR1 and CDR2: DFQATT and SNEGSKA (reference sequence). With 0 bases removed from V and 3 bases from J, the gap between germline ends came to 15 bases. The CDR3 totals 15 residues.

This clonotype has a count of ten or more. The CDR3 bases are TGTGCCAGCAGCCAAGCCAGGGGAAGCAATCAGCCCCAGCATTTT. It translates to CASSQARGSNQPQHF. This chain joins TRBV3-1 and TRBJ1-5, with D possibly being TRBD1 (6 bases). This CDR3 contains 15 residues. CDR1 and CDR2 from the germline V gene are LGHDT and YNNKEL (reference sequence). V lost 1 base to trimming and J lost 1 base, with 8 bases between them. The full variable domain, completed using reference TRBV3-1 and TRBJ1-5, is DTAVSQTPKYLVTQMGNDKSIKCEQNLGHDTMYWYKQDSKKFLKIMFSYNNKELIINETVPNRFSPKSPDKAHLNLHINSLELGDSAVYFCASSQARGSNQPQHFGDGTRLSIL.

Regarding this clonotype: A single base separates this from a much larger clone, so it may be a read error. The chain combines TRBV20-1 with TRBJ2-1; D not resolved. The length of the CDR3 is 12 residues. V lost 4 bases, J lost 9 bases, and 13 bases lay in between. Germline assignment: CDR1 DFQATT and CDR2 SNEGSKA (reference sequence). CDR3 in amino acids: CSAIERSGEQFF. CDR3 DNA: TGCAGTGCTATAGAAAGGAGTGGTGAGCAGTTCTTC.

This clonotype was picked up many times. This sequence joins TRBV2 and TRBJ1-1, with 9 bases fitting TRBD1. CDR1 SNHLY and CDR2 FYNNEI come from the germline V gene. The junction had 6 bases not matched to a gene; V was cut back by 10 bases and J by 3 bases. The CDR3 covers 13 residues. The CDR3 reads CANNRGLDTEAFF. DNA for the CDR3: TGTGCCAACAACAGGGGGCTCGACACTGAAGCTTTCTTT.

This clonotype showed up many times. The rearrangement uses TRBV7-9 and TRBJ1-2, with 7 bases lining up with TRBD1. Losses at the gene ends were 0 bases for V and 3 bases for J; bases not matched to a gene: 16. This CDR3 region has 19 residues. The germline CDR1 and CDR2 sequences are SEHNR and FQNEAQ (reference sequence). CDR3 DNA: TGTGCCAGCAGCTTAGCGCAGGTTGCCGGGACAGCTCACTACTATGGCTACACCTTC. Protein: CASSLAQVAGTAHYYGYTF.

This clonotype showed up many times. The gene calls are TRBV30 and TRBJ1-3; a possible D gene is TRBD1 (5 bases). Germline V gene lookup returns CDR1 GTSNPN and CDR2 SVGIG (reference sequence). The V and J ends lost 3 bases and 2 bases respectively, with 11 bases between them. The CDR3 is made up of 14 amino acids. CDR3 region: CAWRGREAGNTIYF. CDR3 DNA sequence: TGTGCCTGGAGAGGCAGGGAGGCTGGAAACACCATATATTTT.

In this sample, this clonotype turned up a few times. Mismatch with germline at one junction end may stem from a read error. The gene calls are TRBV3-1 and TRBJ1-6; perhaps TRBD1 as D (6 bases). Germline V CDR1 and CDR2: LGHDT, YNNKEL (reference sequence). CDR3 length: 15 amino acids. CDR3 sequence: CASSHTLTGNSPPHF. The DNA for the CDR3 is TGTGCCAGCAGCCACACCCTCACAGGGAATTCACCCCCCCACTTT.

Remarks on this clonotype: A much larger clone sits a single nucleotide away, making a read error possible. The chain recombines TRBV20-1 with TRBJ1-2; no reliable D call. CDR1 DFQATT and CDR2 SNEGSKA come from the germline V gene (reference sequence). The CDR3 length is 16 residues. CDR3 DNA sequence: TGCAGTGCTAGAGATCAAACTCTCTCGGAGAACTATGGCTGCACCTTC. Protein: CSARDQTLSENYGCTF.

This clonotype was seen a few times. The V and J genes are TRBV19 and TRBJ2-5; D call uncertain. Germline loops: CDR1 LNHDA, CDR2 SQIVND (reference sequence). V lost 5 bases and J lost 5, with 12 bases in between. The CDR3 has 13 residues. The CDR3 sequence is CASSSDHLETQYF. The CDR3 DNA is TGTGCCAGTAGTTCAGACCACCTCGAGACCCAGTACTTC.

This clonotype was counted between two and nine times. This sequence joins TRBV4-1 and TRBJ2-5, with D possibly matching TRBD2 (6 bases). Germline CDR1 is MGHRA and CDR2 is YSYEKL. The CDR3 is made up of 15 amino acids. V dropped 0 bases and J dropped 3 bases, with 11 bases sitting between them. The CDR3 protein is CASSQDWGTEETQYF. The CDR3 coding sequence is TGCGCCAGCAGCCAAGATTGGGGGACTGAAGAGACCCAGTACTTC.

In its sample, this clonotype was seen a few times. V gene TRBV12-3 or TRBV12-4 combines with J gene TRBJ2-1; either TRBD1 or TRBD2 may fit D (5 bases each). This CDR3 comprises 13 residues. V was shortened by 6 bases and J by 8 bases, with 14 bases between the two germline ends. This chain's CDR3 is CASRKTGPDEQFF. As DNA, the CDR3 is TGTGCCAGCAGGAAGACGGGACCAGATGAGCAGTTCTTC.

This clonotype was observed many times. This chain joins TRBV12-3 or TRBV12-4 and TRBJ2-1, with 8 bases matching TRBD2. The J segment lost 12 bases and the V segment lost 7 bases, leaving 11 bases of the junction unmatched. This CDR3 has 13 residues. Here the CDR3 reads CASTLTGGVGQFF. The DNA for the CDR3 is TGTGCCAGCACACTAACGGGGGGGGTCGGGCAGTTCTTC.

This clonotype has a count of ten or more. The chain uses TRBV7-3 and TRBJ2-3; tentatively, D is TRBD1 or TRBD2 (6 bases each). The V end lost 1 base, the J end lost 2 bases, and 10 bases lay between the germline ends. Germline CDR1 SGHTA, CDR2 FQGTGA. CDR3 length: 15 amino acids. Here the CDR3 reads CASSLIGGNTDTQYF. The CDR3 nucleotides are TGTGCCAGCAGCTTAATAGGGGGGAACACAGATACGCAGTATTTT.

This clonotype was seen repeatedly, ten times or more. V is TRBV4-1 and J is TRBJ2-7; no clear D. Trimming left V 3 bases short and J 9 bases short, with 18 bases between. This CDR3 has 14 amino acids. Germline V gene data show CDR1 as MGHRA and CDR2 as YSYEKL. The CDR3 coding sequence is TGCGCCAGCAGCCAGCTGTCTATGGGTATGGGGCAGTACTTC. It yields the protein CASSQLSMGMGQYF.

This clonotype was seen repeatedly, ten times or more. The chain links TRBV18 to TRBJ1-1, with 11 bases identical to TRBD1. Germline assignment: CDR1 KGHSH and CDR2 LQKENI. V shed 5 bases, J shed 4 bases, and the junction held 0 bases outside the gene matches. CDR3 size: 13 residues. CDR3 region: CASSGTGGTEAFF. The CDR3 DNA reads TGTGCCAGCTCAGGGACAGGGGGCACTGAAGCTTTCTTT. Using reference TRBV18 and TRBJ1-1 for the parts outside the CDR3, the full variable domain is NAGVMQNPRHLVRRRGQEARLRCSPMKGHSHVYWYRQLPEEGLKFMVYLQKENIIDESGMPKERFSAEFPKEGPSILRIQQVVRGDSAAYFCASSGTGGTEAFFGQGTRLTVV.

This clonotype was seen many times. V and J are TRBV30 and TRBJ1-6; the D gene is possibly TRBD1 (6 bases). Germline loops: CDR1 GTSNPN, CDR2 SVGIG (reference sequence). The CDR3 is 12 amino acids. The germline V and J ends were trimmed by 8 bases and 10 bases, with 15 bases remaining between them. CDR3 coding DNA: TGTGCCGAACGGACAGTTTTCTCACCCCTCCACTTT. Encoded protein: CAERTVFSPLHF.

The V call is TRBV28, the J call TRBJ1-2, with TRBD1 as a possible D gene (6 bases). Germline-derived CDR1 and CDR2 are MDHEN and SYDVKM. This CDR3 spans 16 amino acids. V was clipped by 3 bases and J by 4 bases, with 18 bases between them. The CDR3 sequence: CASSLCRGRGGYGYTF. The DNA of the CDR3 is TGTGCCAGCAGTTTGTGCAGGGGCCGGGGAGGCTATGGCTACACCTTC.

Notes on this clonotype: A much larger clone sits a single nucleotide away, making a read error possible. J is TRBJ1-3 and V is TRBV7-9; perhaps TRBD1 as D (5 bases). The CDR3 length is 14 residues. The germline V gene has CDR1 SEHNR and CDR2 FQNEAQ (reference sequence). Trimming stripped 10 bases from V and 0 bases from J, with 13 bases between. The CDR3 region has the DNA TGTGCCAACAGGATAGAGCCCTCTGGAAACACCATATATTTT. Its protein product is CANRIEPSGNTIYF.

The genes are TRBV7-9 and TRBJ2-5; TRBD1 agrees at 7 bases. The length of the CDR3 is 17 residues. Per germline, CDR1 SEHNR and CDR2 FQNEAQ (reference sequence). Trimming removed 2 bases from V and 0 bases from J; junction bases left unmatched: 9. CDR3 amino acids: CASSLPILDRYQETQYF. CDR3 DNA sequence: TGTGCCAGCAGCTTACCTATCTTGGACAGGTACCAAGAGACCCAGTACTTC.

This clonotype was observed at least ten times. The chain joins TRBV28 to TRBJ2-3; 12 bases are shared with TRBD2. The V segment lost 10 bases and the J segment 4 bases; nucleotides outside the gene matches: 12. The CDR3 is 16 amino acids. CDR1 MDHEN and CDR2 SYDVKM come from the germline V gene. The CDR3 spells CATSWASGGEADTQYF. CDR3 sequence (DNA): TGTGCCACCTCTTGGGCTAGCGGGGGGGAAGCAGATACGCAGTATTTT.

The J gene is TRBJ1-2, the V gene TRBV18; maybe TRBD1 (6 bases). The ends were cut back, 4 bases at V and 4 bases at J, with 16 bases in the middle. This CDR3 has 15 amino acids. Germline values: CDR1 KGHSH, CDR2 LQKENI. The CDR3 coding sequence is TGTGCCAGCTCACAATCCCGGGGGCAGGGCTATGGCTACACCTTC. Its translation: CASSQSRGQGYGYTF.

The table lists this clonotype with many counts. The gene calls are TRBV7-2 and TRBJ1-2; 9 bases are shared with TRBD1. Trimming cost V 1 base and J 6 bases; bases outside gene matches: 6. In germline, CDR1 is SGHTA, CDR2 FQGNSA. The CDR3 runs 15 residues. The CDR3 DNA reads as TGTGCCAGCAGCTTAGGACAGGGGGTTGATGATGGCTACACCTTC. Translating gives CASSLGQGVDDGYTF.

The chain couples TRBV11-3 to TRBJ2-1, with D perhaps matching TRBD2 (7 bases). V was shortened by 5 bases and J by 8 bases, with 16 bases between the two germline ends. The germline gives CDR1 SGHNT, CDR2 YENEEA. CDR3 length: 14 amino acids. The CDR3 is CASSQGSGGYEQFF. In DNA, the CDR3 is TGTGCCAGCAGCCAAGGTTCGGGGGGCTATGAGCAGTTCTTC.

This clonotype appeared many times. The CDR3 sequence: CASSSGTSGTDTQYF. CDR3 coding DNA: TGTGCCAGCAGCTCCGGGACTAGCGGCACAGATACGCAGTATTTT. The chain is built from TRBV11-3 and TRBJ2-3; 10 bases agree with TRBD2. Germline values: CDR1 SGHNT, CDR2 YENEEA. CDR3 length: 15 amino acids. V lost 4 bases and J lost 1; bases outside the gene matches: 2.

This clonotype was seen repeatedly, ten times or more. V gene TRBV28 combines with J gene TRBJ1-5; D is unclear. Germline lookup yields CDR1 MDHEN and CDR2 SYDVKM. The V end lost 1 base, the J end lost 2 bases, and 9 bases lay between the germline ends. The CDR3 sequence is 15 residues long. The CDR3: CASSLSGLGNQPQHF. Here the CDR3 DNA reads TGTGCCAGCAGTTTATCGGGGTTGGGCAATCAGCCCCAGCATTTT.

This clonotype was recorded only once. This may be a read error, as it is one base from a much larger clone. The CDR3 sequence is CASRTPGNTEAFF. CDR3 bases: TGTGCCAGCAGGACCCCGGGGAACACTGAAGCTTTCTTT. V usage is TRBV9 and J usage is TRBJ1-1; D not certain. This CDR3 comprises 13 residues. Trimming cost V 5 bases and J 1 base, with 9 bases left between them. Germline CDR1 is SGDLS and CDR2 is YYNGEE.

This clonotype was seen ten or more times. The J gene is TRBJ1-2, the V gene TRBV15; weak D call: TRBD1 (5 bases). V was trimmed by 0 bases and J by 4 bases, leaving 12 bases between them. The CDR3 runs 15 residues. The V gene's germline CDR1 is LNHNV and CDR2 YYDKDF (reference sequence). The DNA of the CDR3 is TGTGCCACCAGCAGAGATAGGGGTCAGGCCTATGGCTACACCTTC. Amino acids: CATSRDRGQAYGYTF.

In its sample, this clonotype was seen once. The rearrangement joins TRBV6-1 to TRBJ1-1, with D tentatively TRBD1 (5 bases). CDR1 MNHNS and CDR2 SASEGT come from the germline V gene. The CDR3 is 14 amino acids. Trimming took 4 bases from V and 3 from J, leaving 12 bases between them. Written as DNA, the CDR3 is TGTGCCAGCAGTGGAGCGGCAGGGTACACTGAAGCTTTCTTT. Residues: CASSGAAGYTEAFF.

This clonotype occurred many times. DNA of the CDR3: TGCGCCAGCAGCCTGACTGGGGGGGGCCGATCAGGAGAGACCCAGTACTTC. Residues: CASSLTGGGRSGETQYF. V is TRBV4-1 and J is TRBJ2-5; tentatively, D is TRBD2 (7 bases). V lost 4 bases to trimming and J lost 4 bases, with 22 bases between them. The CDR3 has 17 amino acids. CDR1 is MGHRA and CDR2 is YSYEKL in the germline V gene.

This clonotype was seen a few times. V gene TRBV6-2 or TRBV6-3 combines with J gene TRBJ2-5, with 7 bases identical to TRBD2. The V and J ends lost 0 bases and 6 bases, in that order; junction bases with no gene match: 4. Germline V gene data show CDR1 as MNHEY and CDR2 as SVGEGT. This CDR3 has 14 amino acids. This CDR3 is CASSYSGGGKTQYF. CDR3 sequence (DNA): TGTGCCAGCAGTTACTCGGGCGGGGGAAAGACCCAGTACTTC.

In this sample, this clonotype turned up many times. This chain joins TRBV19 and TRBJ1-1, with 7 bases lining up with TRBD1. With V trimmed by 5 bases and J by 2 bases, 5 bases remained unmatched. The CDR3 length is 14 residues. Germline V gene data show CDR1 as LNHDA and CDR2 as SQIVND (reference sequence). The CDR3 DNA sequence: TGTGCCAGTAGTTCAACAGGGGCCAACACTGAAGCTTTCTTT. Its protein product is CASSSTGANTEAFF.